The 15 T cell receptor beta chains presented below share a single source sample, sequenced in a study of tissue T cells after allogeneic stem cell transplantation. Time point reported: mouse harvest day 7 after allogeneic transplant. Mouse grafts combined 10^7 T-cell-depleted bone marrow cells with 10^6 splenic CD5+ T cells. The table came from immunoSEQ multiplex PCR; TCRdb's copy has only in-frame clones and leaves some out. The data show 9,900 or so clones, with around two fifths seen just once and 1.5% to 2% held by the top ten. Sequenced material: skin. Receptors originate from a female BALB/c mouse given C57BL/6 T cells with graft-versus-host disease after an allogeneic hematopoietic cell transplant.

On this clone itself: Mouse names are used for the genes. The CDR3 end falls 1 residue outside the read, so it is completed with the germline J gene. This rearrangement joins TRBV12-2 to TRBJ1-5; D not resolved. The CDR3 contains 11 residues. Trimming took off 0 bases at V and 5 bases at J, with 1 base between the two ends. Germline assignment: CDR1 SGHLS and CDR2 HYDKME. The DNA read from the CDR3 is TGTGCCAGCTCTCTCGACCAGGCTCCGCTT. It specifies CASSLDQAPL. In full, the CDR3 reads CASSLDQAPLF.

This clone occurred once. All gene names here are mouse names. The CDR3 here is CASSFFPGGSQNTLYF. The DNA read from the CDR3 is TGTGCCAGCAGTTTTTTCCCGGGAGGGAGTCAAAACACCTTGTAC. The chain combines TRBV14 with TRBJ2-4; D not certain. The CDR3 is cut off 1 residue early in the read; its end comes from the germline J gene. V was trimmed by 2 bases and J by 0 bases, leaving 13 bases between them. CDR1 and CDR2 (germline): SGHDT, FRDEAV. CDR3 length: 16 amino acids.

Note on this clone: The genes are named according to mouse. The read gets to within 1 residue of the CDR3 end, and the germline J gene fills in the rest. V is TRBV5 and J is TRBJ2-5; TRBD1 is a possible D gene (6 bases). Trimming removed 0 bases from V and 2 bases from J, with 9 bases in between. Germline CDR1 LGHNA, CDR2 YNLKQL (reference sequence). This CDR3 has 15 residues. The sequenced CDR3 bases are TGTGCCAGCAGCCAAGATAGGGACATCCAAGACACCCAGTAC. Translation gives CASSQDRDIQDTQY. The full-length CDR3 reads as CASSQDRDIQDTQYF.

A word on this clone: The germline and genes are mouse ones. From the germline J gene comes the end of the CDR3, since the read stops 1 residue before it. This chain uses TRBV12-2 with TRBJ2-4; 13 bases are a match to TRBD2. Trimming cost V 4 bases and J 1 base; bases outside gene matches: 4. From germline, CDR1 is SGHLS and CDR2 HYDKME. There are 16 residues in the CDR3. The CDR3 is CASSRDWGGRQNTLYF. Partial CDR3 DNA: TGTGCCAGCTCCCGGGACTGGGGGGGTCGTCAAAACACCTTGTAC.

This clone is categorized as medium-sized. Mouse names are used for the genes. The read ends 1 residue shy of where the CDR3 ends; the end is completed using the germline J gene. The chain couples TRBV19 to TRBJ2-4; D might be TRBD1 (5 bases). V was trimmed by 6 bases and J by 4 bases, leaving 12 bases between them. The CDR3 contains 13 residues. The V gene's germline CDR1 is FNHDT and CDR2 SITEND (reference sequence). The CDR3 sequence is CASTFRVKNTLYF. The sequenced part of the CDR3 DNA is TGTGCCAGCACCTTCAGGGTGAAAAACACCTTGTAC.

In its sample, this clone was seen a few times. Gene and germline names: mouse. The sequence runs out 1 residue before the end of the CDR3; the remainder is reconstructed from the germline J gene. The chain employs TRBV26 and TRBJ1-1; the D gene is possibly TRBD1 (5 bases). The CDR3 is 13 residues long. Germline V gene lookup returns CDR1 KGHPV and CDR2 FQNQEV (reference sequence). Trimming removed 0 bases from V and 7 bases from J, with 9 bases in between. CDR3 amino acids: CASSLSGAGEVFF. Incomplete CDR3 DNA: TGTGCCAGCAGTCTGTCAGGGGCCGGAGAAGTCTTC. Full variable domain (remainder filled in from reference TRBV26 and TRBJ1-1): NSKVIQTPRYLVKGQGQKAKMRCIPEKGHPVVFWYQQNKNNEFKFLINFQNQEVLQQIDMTEKRFSAECPSNSPCSLEIQSSEAGDSALYLCASSLSGAGEVFFGKGTRLTVV.

This clone is termed medium-sized (0.01 to 0.1%). Germline and genes here are mouse. The CDR3 end lies 1 residue beyond the end of the read and is filled in from the germline J gene. V usage is TRBV26 and J usage is TRBJ2-1; 12 nucleotides line up with TRBD2. The V gene end was trimmed by 5 bases and the J gene end by 7 bases; junction bases not matched to a gene: 3. The CDR3 is 14 residues long. Germline CDR1 and CDR2: KGHPV and FQNQEV (reference sequence). CDR3 sequence: CASSFDWGGAEQFF. CDR3 DNA, as far as it was read: TGTGCCAGCAGTTTCGACTGGGGGGGCGCTGAGCAGTTC.

This clone was detected once. The gene symbols are mouse symbols. The sequence runs out 1 residue before the end of the CDR3; the remainder is reconstructed from the germline J gene. The chain combines TRBV3 with TRBJ2-2, with 8 bases that match TRBD1. This CDR3 has 15 residues. CDR1 is SNHLY, CDR2 FYNGKV, per germline (reference sequence). J lost 2 bases, V lost 3 bases, and 2 bases had no gene match. Partial CDR3 DNA: TGTGCCAGCAGCTTGACAGGGGCTAACACCGGGCAGCTCTAC. Amino acid sequence: CASSLTGANTGQLY. The entire CDR3 reads CASSLTGANTGQLYF.

With regard to this clone: Here the gene names and germline are mouse. The CDR3 extends 1 residue past the end of the read, so its final part is completed from the germline J gene. V is TRBV20 and J is TRBJ2-5, with 10 bases lining up with TRBD2. The V segment lost 1 base and the J segment 1 base; nucleotides outside the gene matches: 2. The germline CDR1 and CDR2 sequences are GFQATS and STVNSAI. The CDR3 extends over 15 amino acids. The CDR3 bases that were read are TGTGGTGCTAGGGGACTGGGGGGCCACCAAGACACCCAGTAC. Amino acids: CGARGLGGHQDTQY. The entire CDR3 reads CGARGLGGHQDTQYF.

A single count supports this clone. Gene and germline names: mouse. The read ends 1 residue before the CDR3 terminus; that terminus is restored from the germline J gene. This chain links TRBV26 with TRBJ1-1, with D unclear. The CDR3 totals 13 residues. V lost 6 bases and J 1 base, leaving 9 bases between the germline ends. The germline CDR1 and CDR2 sequences are KGHPV and FQNQEV (reference sequence). The sequenced CDR3 bases are TGTGCCAGCAGGCGAACAAGAAACACAGAAGTCTTC. This sequence encodes CASRRTRNTEVF. The CDR3, in full, reads CASRRTRNTEVFF. Based on the CDR3 plus reference TRBV26 and TRBJ1-1, the full variable domain is NSKVIQTPRYLVKGQGQKAKMRCIPEKGHPVVFWYQQNKNNEFKFLINFQNQEVLQQIDMTEKRFSAECPSNSPCSLEIQSSEAGDSALYLCASRRTRNTEVFFGKGTRLTVV.

As to this clone: Gene and germline names: mouse. The read ends 1 residue before the CDR3 terminus; that terminus is restored from the germline J gene. The chain couples TRBV3 to TRBJ2-1, with D perhaps being TRBD1 or TRBD2 (6 bases each). V dropped 0 bases and J dropped 4 bases, with 10 bases sitting between them. Germline V CDR1 and CDR2: SNHLY, FYNGKV (reference sequence). The CDR3 contains 15 residues. The CDR3 loop is CASSLALGAYAEQFF. The part of the CDR3 DNA that was read is TGTGCCAGCAGCTTAGCGTTGGGGGCTTATGCTGAGCAGTTC.

This clone is termed medium-sized. Each gene name is a mouse one. The sequence runs out 1 residue before the end of the CDR3; the remainder is reconstructed from the germline J gene. The chain is built from TRBV26 and TRBJ1-3; no clear D. CDR1 is KGHPV and CDR2 is FQNQEV in the germline V gene (reference sequence). This CDR3 region has 12 residues. The V end was cut by 6 bases, the J end by 5 bases, with 8 bases between. The CDR3 is CASSLIRNTLYF. CDR3 DNA, as far as it was read: TGTGCCAGCAGCCTCATTCGAAATACGCTCTAT.

This clone has more than one count but fewer than ten. Gene names are mouse gene names. The sequence runs out 1 residue before the end of the CDR3; the remainder is reconstructed from the germline J gene. This chain uses TRBV3 with TRBJ2-1; the D is unclear. Deletions cut 2 bases from V and 0 bases from J, with 5 bases between. There are 14 residues in the CDR3. Germline CDR1 is SNHLY and CDR2 is FYNGKV (reference sequence). The part of the CDR3 DNA that was read is TGTGCCAGCAGCTTACAGGTTAACTATGCTGAGCAGTTC. The encoded protein is CASSLQVNYAEQF. The full CDR3 reads CASSLQVNYAEQFF.

Regarding this clone: Genes and germline are mouse. The read stops 1 residue short of the end of the CDR3; the missing end is completed from the germline J gene. The chain employs TRBV16 and TRBJ1-1; D gene uncertain. Germline V gene lookup returns CDR1 SGHSA and CDR2 FRNQAP. The V and J ends lost 3 bases and 0 bases respectively, with 5 bases between them. The CDR3 loop spans 13 amino acids. Incomplete CDR3 DNA: TGTGCAAGCAGCTTTCAGCCAAACACAGAAGTCTTC. It translates to CASSFQPNTEVF. The entire CDR3 reads CASSFQPNTEVFF.

Note on this clone: The listed genes are named as in mouse. The missing CDR3 end, 1 residue past where the read stops, is filled in from the germline J gene. The chain joins TRBV22 to TRBJ2-7; the D call TRBD2 from the table was never checked on the DNA. TRBV22 is listed as a pseudogene. The CDR3 contains 14 residues. The covered CDR3 bases are TGTGCCAGCAGTTGTCACTGGGGGGGCTATGAACAGTAC. Translated: CASSCHWGGYEQY. The full CDR3 reads CASSCHWGGYEQYF.